The clone carrying this T cell receptor (beta chain) was observed a few times. TCRdb re-analysed the RT-PCR reads in MiXCR, keeping a single row per CDR3 protein. The repertoire holds fewer than 800,000 distinct CDR3 sequences, with 12% to 15% as singletons. Germline assignment: CDR1 MNHEY and CDR2 SVGAGI. V gave up 5 bases and J gave up 5 bases, with 15 bases separating them. The length of the CDR3 is 15 residues. This TCR was recovered from a female donor in good health, serving as a healthy control. V is TRBV6-5 and J is TRBJ2-2; D gene unclear. Sequencing was done on a sample of memory CD4+ T cells from blood. CDR3 coding DNA: TGTGCCAGCAGTGACCCTCGGCGCCAAACCGGGGAGCTGTTTTTT. Translated, it gives CASSDPRRQTGELFF.